A selection of T cell receptor beta chains follows, all from one sample in a study of CD8 T cells in Susac syndrome. One entry per CDR3 protein results from TCRdb running MiXCR on the immunoSEQ multiplex PCR reads. The repertoire holds about 19,000 distinct CDR3 sequences, 85% to 95% seen once, with 0.2% to 0.3% in the top ten. The sample was CD8+ T cells from PBMCs. Receptors were obtained from a human donor in good health. CDR3s include the opening cysteine and the closing phenylalanine or tryptophan. A D gene is named only where the DNA matches it firmly.

v_call,j_call,d_call,cdr3_aa
TRBV2,TRBJ2-1,-,CAGQLGAINNEQFF
TRBV28,TRBJ2-1,TRBD2,CASSGLAGDPRYNEQFF
TRBV19,TRBJ2-7,TRBD2,CASSITSGASYEQYF
TRBV15,TRBJ2-2,TRBD1,CATSRDQGVTGELFF
TRBV23-1,TRBJ1-1,-,CASSQCGCTEAFF
TRBV7-9,TRBJ2-7,TRBD2,CASKLAGNYEQYF
TRBV27,TRBJ1-4,-,CASSPRVFEKLFF
TRBV7-8,TRBJ1-1,-,CASSPLSGTEAFF
TRBV19,TRBJ1-1,-,CASSPLTGSNTEAFF
TRBV28,TRBJ2-3,TRBD1,CASSFPRDRDTDTQYF
TRBV24-1,TRBJ2-2,-,CATSDLRGSWTGELFF
TRBV7-4,TRBJ1-3,-,CASTTSGLESSGNTIYF
TRBV7-3,TRBJ2-1,TRBD2,CASSLTRGERGNNEQFF
TRBV27,TRBJ2-5,TRBD1,CASSLGTGGEETQYF
TRBV28,TRBJ1-1,-,CASSARAVGNTEAFF
TRBV27,TRBJ1-5,-,CASSYSLPSQPQHF
TRBV5-1,TRBJ2-7,-,CASSLNPSRTYEQYF
TRBV6-1,TRBJ2-5,TRBD2,CASSERYRRGQETQYF
TRBV5-6,TRBJ2-7,-,CASSLGQISYEQYF
TRBV7-8,TRBJ2-7,-,CASSLSLKVYEQYF
TRBV20-1,TRBJ2-1,TRBD2,CSARDIFESGSLYNEQFF
TRBV28,TRBJ2-5,-,CASSLAAVRPETQYF
TRBV11-2,TRBJ1-1,-,CASSLGGRMNTEAFF
TRBV19,TRBJ2-2,-,CASSIRGYTGELFF
TRBV2,TRBJ2-7,TRBD2,CASTPSGGYEQYF
TRBV12-3/TRBV12-4,TRBJ2-2,TRBD2,CASFSSTIAGGEAGELFF
TRBV9,TRBJ1-1,-,CASNGGEGTEAFF
TRBV27,TRBJ1-4,-,CASSFRALQGGEKLFF
TRBV9,TRBJ1-1,-,CASSVSFLSNTEAFF
TRBV27,TRBJ1-2,-,CASSFETGDGYTF
TRBV29-1,TRBJ2-1,TRBD2,CSVEIVEAGASYNEQFF
TRBV2,TRBJ2-3,TRBD2,CASSQLASGTDTQYF
TRBV13,TRBJ2-7,-,CASSPPTDSRFRQYF
TRBV28,TRBJ1-1,-,CASSLSKGPNTEAFF
TRBV27,TRBJ2-5,-,CASSSIIARETQYF
TRBV21-1,TRBJ1-6,-,CASSRGQATDSPLHF
TRBV3-1,TRBJ2-7,TRBD2,CASSPGLAAYGQYF
TRBV20-1,TRBJ2-1,-,CSARDFGNRVPWARQFF
TRBV29-1,TRBJ2-5,TRBD1,CSTSGTGEETQYF
TRBV29-1,TRBJ2-1,TRBD2,CSVAYSGSQNEQFF
TRBV11-1,TRBJ2-1,-,CASSPDRGLVLAGEGEGGNEQFF
TRBV7-8,TRBJ2-3,-,CASSQGGGFGGTDTQYF
TRBV29-1,TRBJ1-1,-,CSVGWRAFF
TRBV12-3/TRBV12-4,TRBJ2-5,TRBD2,CASSFFSGRRQETQYF
TRBV7-2,TRBJ2-4,-,CASSSLSGPPGIQYF
TRBV28,TRBJ1-1,-,CASSSGLWDTEAFF
TRBV7-3,TRBJ1-1,-,CASSPGGGFNTEAFF
TRBV19,TRBJ1-1,TRBD1,CASSSIRTGNTEAFF
TRBV20-1,TRBJ1-2,-,CSARVVEQARANYGYTF
TRBV5-1,TRBJ2-7,-,CASRPADGDEQYF
TRBV29-1,TRBJ1-4,-,CSVEDPPGGSEKLFF
TRBV24-1,TRBJ2-1,-,CATSGSGAYNEQFF
TRBV4-2,TRBJ2-7,TRBD2,CASSQDPKREGPAEQYF